Below are 25 T cell receptor beta chains sequenced from a single sample in a study of cytotoxic CD8 clonotypes in ibrutinib-treated CLL. The method was immunoSEQ multiplex PCR; TCRdb's version includes in-frame clones alone and lacks a portion of them. This sample has a few hundred thousand clones, with 70% found just once. Material: PBMCs, obtained after 24 months of ibrutinib treatment. The receptors here all came from a human donor with chronic lymphocytic leukemia.

The chain carries TRBV5-1 and TRBJ2-3; no reliable D call. Germline V lookup: CDR1 SGHRS, CDR2 YFSETQ. Trimming cost V 0 bases and J 5 bases, with 7 bases left between them. This CDR3 contains 13 residues. The CDR3 protein is CASSLGQEDTQYF. The CDR3 DNA follows: TGCGCCAGCAGCTTGGGTCAGGAAGATACGCAGTATTTT.

CDR3: CASSIVAGAYEQYF. The CDR3 nucleotides read TGTGCCAGTAGTATAGTAGCGGGAGCCTACGAGCAGTACTTC. V and J are TRBV19 and TRBJ2-7; 9 positions agree with TRBD2. The trim removed 1 base at V and 2 bases at J, leaving 0 bases unmatched. The CDR3 is 14 amino acids. Germline values: CDR1 LNHDA, CDR2 SQIVND (reference sequence).

This clone was seen a few times. The V call is TRBV29-1, the J call TRBJ1-2; D gene unclear. V lost 4 bases to trimming and J lost 6 bases, with 18 bases between them. The germline V gene encodes CDR1 SQVTM and CDR2 ANQGSEA. This CDR3 has 14 amino acids. The CDR3: CSVVVWGELDGYTF. CDR3 nucleotides: TGCAGCGTTGTTGTGTGGGGAGAGCTGGATGGCTACACCTTC. Together with reference TRBV29-1 and TRBJ1-2, the CDR3 gives the full variable domain: SAVISQKPSRDICQRGTSLTIQCQVDSQVTMMFWYRQQPGQSLTLIATANQGSEATYESGFVIDKFPISRPNLTFSTLTVSNMSPEDSSIYLCSVVVWGELDGYTFGSGTRLTVV.

The chain employs TRBV30 and TRBJ2-5, with 8 bases aligning to TRBD2. V shed 0 bases, J shed 6 bases, and the junction held 9 bases outside the gene matches. The CDR3 sequence is 15 residues long. Germline V lookup: CDR1 GTSNPN, CDR2 SVGIG (reference sequence). CDR3 residues: CAWSVIAGLLKTQYF. The CDR3 DNA reads as TGTGCCTGGAGTGTAATAGCGGGACTCCTCAAGACCCAGTACTTC.

This clone was observed a handful of times. V and J are TRBV4-3 and TRBJ1-4; 7 bases agree with TRBD1. The V gene end was trimmed by 1 base and the J gene end by 4 bases; junction bases not matched to a gene: 6. This CDR3 is built from 16 residues. From germline, CDR1 is LGHNA and CDR2 YSLEER. CDR3 loop: CASSQVGGGDNEKLFF. In DNA, the CDR3 is TGCGCCAGCAGCCAAGTAGGAGGGGGCGATAATGAAAAACTGTTTTTT.

The genes are TRBV4-2 and TRBJ2-3; D not certain. CDR3 length: 16 amino acids. Germline V CDR1 and CDR2: LGHNA, YNFKEQ. V lost 1 base, J lost 0 bases, and 11 bases lay in between. CDR3 nucleotides: TGTGCCAGCAGCCAAGGTTCGGTATCTAGCACAGATACGCAGTATTTT. It encodes CASSQGSVSSTDTQYF.

The chain combines TRBV29-1 with TRBJ2-7; 12 bases match TRBD2. The germline gives CDR1 SQVTM, CDR2 ANQGSEA. The CDR3 consists of 15 residues. After removal of 7 bases from V and 0 bases from J, the junction contained 7 bases not matched to a gene. The CDR3 loop is CSAMTSGGNSYEQYF. CDR3 in DNA: TGCAGCGCAATGACTAGCGGGGGAAACTCCTACGAGCAGTACTTC.

V and J are TRBV28 and TRBJ2-3; 9 positions agree with TRBD1. This CDR3 has 14 amino acids. Trimming at V came to 5 bases and at J to 8 bases, leaving 8 bases not matched to a gene. Germline assignment: CDR1 MDHEN and CDR2 SYDVKM. The CDR3 is CASSKTGGGGTQYF. The DNA for the CDR3 is TGTGCCAGCAGTAAGACAGGGGGGGGTGGTACGCAGTATTTT.

The chain uses TRBV28 and TRBJ1-1; no clear D. CDR3 length equals 15 residues. V gave up 4 bases and J gave up 0 bases, with 12 bases separating them. Germline V gene data show CDR1 as MDHEN and CDR2 as SYDVKM. This CDR3 is CASSSDLLMNTEAFF. CDR3 in DNA: TGTGCCAGCAGTTCCGACCTTCTCATGAACACTGAAGCTTTCTTT. The full variable domain, completed using reference TRBV28 and TRBJ1-1, is DVKVTQSSRYLVKRTGEKVFLECVQDMDHENMFWYRQDPGLGLRLIYFSYDVKMKEKGDIPEGYSVSREKKERFSLILESASTNQTSMYLCASSSDLLMNTEAFFGQGTRLTVV.

This chain links TRBV29-1 with TRBJ2-2, with D tentatively TRBD2 (6 bases). The V end lost 5 bases, the J end lost 8 bases, and 18 bases lay between the germline ends. The CDR3 consists of 14 residues. Germline loops: CDR1 SQVTM, CDR2 ANQGSEA. The CDR3 sequence: CSVYGRTAAGELFF. The CDR3 region has the DNA TGCAGCGTTTACGGGAGAACCGCGGCGGGGGAGCTGTTTTTT.

In nucleotides, the CDR3 is TGCAGCGTTGCGGGCAGTTCCTACGAGCAGTACTTC. Amino acids: CSVAGSSYEQYF. The chain combines TRBV29-1 with TRBJ2-7; D is unresolved. The CDR3 loop spans 12 amino acids. Looked up from germline, CDR1 is SQVTM and CDR2 is ANQGSEA. Trimming removed 4 bases at V and 1 base at J, with 8 bases between.

The chain carries TRBV5-8 and TRBJ2-1, with TRBD1 as a possible D gene (6 bases). This CDR3 contains 13 residues. CDR1 is SGHTS, CDR2 YDEGEE, per germline. Trimming left V 2 bases short and J 10 bases short, with 13 bases between. The CDR3 DNA follows: TGTGCCAGCAGCTTCACAGGGATCGGGGAGCAGTTCTTC. It is translated as CASSFTGIGEQFF.

This clone has more than one count but fewer than ten. This rearrangement joins TRBV13 to TRBJ1-5, with unresolved D. V was pared by 2 bases and J by 4 bases, with 6 bases between. The CDR3 runs to 13 residues. Germline-derived CDR1 and CDR2 are PRHDT and FYEKMQ (reference sequence). As DNA, the CDR3 is TGTGCCAGCAGCTTAAACAGAAATCAGCCCCAGCATTTT. It translates to CASSLNRNQPQHF.

The rearrangement uses TRBV10-3 and TRBJ2-7; D unresolved. Germline CDR1 ENHRY, CDR2 SYGVKD. Between the trimmed V and J ends, which lost 4 bases and 3 bases, there was a span of 7 bases. The CDR3 runs to 12 residues. The CDR3 DNA sequence: TGTGCCATCAGTGGAGACCTCTACGAGCAGTACTTC. Protein: CAISGDLYEQYF.

The rearrangement joins TRBV2 to TRBJ2-5; 12 bases fit TRBD2. The CDR3 runs to 15 residues. After removal of 4 bases from V and 0 bases from J, the junction contained 0 bases not matched to a gene. Germline lookup yields CDR1 SNHLY and CDR2 FYNNEI. The CDR3 nucleotides read TGTGCCAGCAGTGGACTAGCGGGGGACCAAGAGACCCAGTACTTC. Protein sequence: CASSGLAGDQETQYF.

This CDR3 reads CASSGTGISEKLFF. CDR3 in DNA: TGTGCCAGCAGCGGGACAGGGATTAGCGAAAAACTGTTTTTT. The chain is built from TRBV9 and TRBJ1-4; 8 bases are a match to TRBD1. This CDR3 comprises 14 residues. V trimming: 3 bases; J trimming: 8 bases; junction bases outside the gene matches: 6. Germline V CDR1 and CDR2: SGDLS, YYNGEE.

V is TRBV7-6 and J is TRBJ1-1; D is ambiguous. The germline gives CDR1 SGHVS, CDR2 FNYEAQ. This CDR3 comprises 12 residues. V was pared by 4 bases and J by 5 bases, with 8 bases between. The CDR3 protein is CASSSLRTEAFF. CDR3 DNA sequence: TGTGCCAGCAGCTCACTACGGACTGAAGCTTTCTTT.

The CDR3 protein is CATQQDGLASEQYF. CDR3 nucleotides: TGTGCCACCCAACAGGACGGTCTTGCGAGTGAGCAGTACTTC. The V call is TRBV28, the J call TRBJ2-7, with D perhaps TRBD1 (5 bases). The CDR3 has 14 residues. V was trimmed by 10 bases and J by 7 bases, leaving 23 bases between them. Germline assignment: CDR1 MDHEN and CDR2 SYDVKM.

The chain recombines TRBV28 with TRBJ1-4, with D possibly TRBD1 on 5 matching bases. Germline V gene lookup returns CDR1 MDHEN and CDR2 SYDVKM. Deletions cut 6 bases from V and 6 bases from J, with 17 bases between. CDR3 length equals 15 residues. CDR3 DNA sequence: TGTGCCAGCAGACCGATTATCGGGGCTGATGAAAAACTGTTTTTT. Residues: CASRPIIGADEKLFF.

V gene TRBV7-2 combines with J gene TRBJ2-1; D call uncertain. The CDR3 runs 12 residues. Trimming removed 3 bases at V and 4 bases at J, with 4 bases between. Germline V gene sequence: CDR1 SGHTA, CDR2 FQGNSA. The chain's CDR3 is CASSFVYNEQFF. As DNA, the CDR3 is TGTGCCAGCAGCTTCGTATACAATGAGCAGTTCTTC.

The chain uses TRBV5-4 and TRBJ1-4; the D gene is possibly TRBD1 (5 bases). CDR1 and CDR2 from the germline V gene are SGHNT and YYREEE (reference sequence). V lost 3 bases and J 6 bases, leaving 12 bases between the germline ends. The CDR3 loop spans 14 amino acids. CDR3 protein: CASSSGPGDEKLFF. DNA of the CDR3: TGTGCCAGCAGCTCTGGACCGGGGGATGAAAAACTGTTTTTT.

This clone was detected only once. This chain connects TRBV4-2 to TRBJ2-5; 9 positions match TRBD2. V lost 3 bases, J lost 3 bases, and 5 bases stayed unmatched. Germline V gene data show CDR1 as LGHNA and CDR2 as YNFKEQ. CDR3 length equals 15 residues. CDR3 DNA: TGTGCCAGCAGCCAGACTAGCGGAGTTGAAGAGACCCAGTACTTC. This sequence encodes CASSQTSGVEETQYF.

CDR3 in amino acids: CASSLYRGNQPQHF. CDR3 coding DNA: TGTGCCAGCTCACTTTACAGGGGCAATCAGCCCCAGCATTTT. The chain has TRBV18 and TRBJ1-5; D may be TRBD1 (6 bases). CDR1 and CDR2 from the germline V gene are KGHSH and LQKENI. This CDR3 comprises 14 residues. V shed 4 bases and J shed 2 bases, with 9 bases lying between them.

This chain joins TRBV5-1 and TRBJ2-3; D remains unclear. The CDR3 covers 14 residues. CDR1 SGHRS and CDR2 YFSETQ come from the germline V gene. Trimming stripped 0 bases from V and 0 bases from J, with 5 bases between. The chain's CDR3 is CASSLAGSTDTQYF. DNA for the CDR3: TGCGCCAGCAGCTTGGCCGGGAGCACAGATACGCAGTATTTT.

The J gene is TRBJ2-7, the V gene TRBV4-2; D gene unclear. Deletions cut 0 bases from V and 2 bases from J, with 8 bases between. Germline V gene lookup returns CDR1 LGHNA and CDR2 YNFKEQ. The length of the CDR3 is 14 residues. Here the CDR3 reads CASSQDKGPYEQYF. For the CDR3, the DNA is TGTGCCAGCAGCCAAGATAAGGGTCCCTACGAGCAGTACTTC.